Each of the 27 T cell receptor beta chains below was sequenced from the same sample in a study of T cell responses to AZD1222 COVID-19 vaccine (dated by TCRdb to the early 2020s). In the paper's terms, the time point label means: baseline before first vaccination. Receptor libraries were prepared by the immunoSEQ multiplex PCR assay. The clones in this table, taken by TCRdb from immuneACCESS, are in-frame only. Not every clone is retained; where verified, under half of the shortfall comes from an unresolved V gene, and the cause of the rest is unknown. The sample includes some 160,000 clones, with roughly 90% observed a single time. The ten largest make up 1.6% of the sample. Sequences were derived from peripheral blood, sampled on day 0 of AZD1222 vaccination. These TCRs come from an adult in good health.

This clone has just one count. The J gene is TRBJ1-1, the V gene TRBV5-1; D is perhaps TRBD1 (5 bases). V lost 6 bases to trimming and J lost 3 bases, with 18 bases between them. Germline CDR1 is SGHRS and CDR2 is YFSETQ. The length of the CDR3 is 15 residues. This CDR3 is CASKGLARGHTEAFF. CDR3 sequence (DNA): TGCGCCAGCAAAGGGCTGGCGAGGGGTCACACTGAAGCTTTCTTT.

The rearrangement joins TRBV29-1 to TRBJ2-1; no clear D gene. Germline CDR1 SQVTM, CDR2 ANQGSEA. The V end was cut by 3 bases, the J end by 6 bases, with 6 bases between. The CDR3 loop spans 11 amino acids. The CDR3 DNA sequence: TGCAGCGTTGAGGCCTCCAATGAGCAGTTCTTC. Its protein is CSVEASNEQFF.

The chain has TRBV9 and TRBJ1-6, with D hard to call. The V gene lost 6 bases and the J gene lost 6 bases, with 13 bases spanning the gap. Germline CDR1 SGDLS, CDR2 YYNGEE. The CDR3 extends over 14 amino acids. The CDR3 loop is CASNSRAANSPLHF. In nucleotides, the CDR3 is TGTGCCAGCAATTCGAGGGCTGCTAATTCACCCCTCCACTTT.

The chain carries TRBV18 and TRBJ2-3; D is uncertain. CDR3 length equals 14 residues. V lost 2 bases to trimming and J lost 3 bases, with 9 bases between them. The germline gives CDR1 KGHSH, CDR2 LQKENI. CDR3 residues: CASSPGIRTDTQYF. The CDR3 DNA reads as TGTGCCAGCTCACCAGGGATTAGGACAGATACGCAGTATTTT.

The V call is TRBV6-1, the J call TRBJ1-2; no clear D. The V and J ends lost 6 bases and 1 base respectively, with 12 bases between them. The length of the CDR3 is 14 residues. Germline V lookup: CDR1 MNHNS, CDR2 SASEGT. The CDR3 DNA follows: TGTGCCAGCAGACCGCGTAGGGATAACTATGGCTACACCTTC. It is translated as CASRPRRDNYGYTF.

This sequence joins TRBV27 and TRBJ1-1; weak D call: TRBD1 (5 bases). This CDR3 is 16 amino acids long. Germline values: CDR1 MNHEY, CDR2 SMNVEV (reference sequence). V was cut by 2 bases and J by 3 bases, with 16 bases left in between. DNA of the CDR3: TGTGCCAGCAGTTTAACGTTGAGCAGGGATTACACTGAAGCTTTCTTT. Its translation is CASSLTLSRDYTEAFF.

This sequence joins TRBV11-2 and TRBJ2-7; D may match TRBD1 or TRBD2 (5 bases each). This CDR3 is built from 13 residues. Trimming removed 7 bases at V and 1 base at J, with 11 bases between. CDR1 and CDR2 (germline): SGHAT, FQNNGV. The CDR3 DNA follows: TGTGCCAGCACCCGGGACCGATCCTACGAGCAGTACTTC. It yields the protein CASTRDRSYEQYF.

The chain combines TRBV9 with TRBJ2-7; perhaps TRBD1 as D (6 bases). Deletions cut 5 bases from V and 2 bases from J, with 11 bases between. CDR1 and CDR2 from the germline V gene are SGDLS and YYNGEE. This CDR3 spans 13 amino acids. CDR3 in DNA: TGTGCCAGCAGTCTGACAGGCGCCTACGAGCAGTACTTC. Translating gives CASSLTGAYEQYF.

The genes are TRBV2 and TRBJ2-5, with 14 bases identical to TRBD2. Germline trimming cut 8 bases from V and 5 bases from J; bases unmatched to any gene: 7. This CDR3 region has 15 residues. The germline V gene encodes CDR1 SNHLY and CDR2 FYNNEI. The CDR3 reads CASQRGLAGVETQYF. In DNA form, the CDR3 reads TGTGCCAGCCAGAGGGGACTAGCGGGGGTCGAGACCCAGTACTTC.

V usage is TRBV19 and J usage is TRBJ1-2; D is perhaps TRBD1 (5 bases). The germline CDR1 and CDR2 sequences are LNHDA and SQIVND (reference sequence). This CDR3 region has 14 residues. V lost 1 base and J 1 base, leaving 7 bases between the germline ends. The CDR3 protein is CASSIGDRNYGYTF. In nucleotides, the CDR3 is TGTGCCAGTAGTATAGGGGACCGTAACTATGGCTACACCTTC.

V is TRBV7-9 and J is TRBJ2-5; 7 nucleotides align to TRBD1. The CDR3 has 14 residues. Germline assignment: CDR1 SEHNR and CDR2 FQNEAQ (reference sequence). The V gene end was trimmed by 3 bases and the J gene end by 2 bases; junction bases not matched to a gene: 3. For the CDR3, the DNA is TGTGCCAGCAGCTTTTCGACAGGGCAAGAGACCCAGTACTTC. This gives the protein CASSFSTGQETQYF.

Within the sample, this clone is large. This chain links TRBV27 with TRBJ2-1, with TRBD2 matching over 12 bases. This CDR3 has 18 amino acids. CDR1 and CDR2 from the germline V gene are MNHEY and SMNVEV (reference sequence). Losses at the gene ends were 4 bases for V and 2 bases for J; bases not matched to a gene: 9. The DNA of the CDR3 is TGTGCCAGCAGTTCCCTGACTAGCGGGGGACCAACCTACAATGAGCAGTTCTTC. Translating it yields CASSSLTSGGPTYNEQFF.

J is TRBJ2-3 and V is TRBV10-1; D perhaps matches TRBD1 (5 bases). CDR3 length equals 15 residues. The germline V gene encodes CDR1 WNHNN and CDR2 SYGVQD (reference sequence). Trimming stripped 6 bases from V and 5 bases from J, with 18 bases between. The CDR3 nucleotides are TGCGCCAGCAGCCTGGGGCAGGGTCAAGGAGATACGCAGTATTTT. Encoded protein: CASSLGQGQGDTQYF.

The DNA of the CDR3 is TGTGCCAGCAGCGTGGGACAGACTAACTATGGCTACACCTTC. Amino acid sequence: CASSVGQTNYGYTF. The rearrangement uses TRBV5-4 and TRBJ1-2; 7 positions match TRBD1. Losses at the gene ends were 4 bases for V and 0 bases for J; bases not matched to a gene: 3. This CDR3 has 14 amino acids. Germline V gene sequence: CDR1 SGHNT, CDR2 YYREEE (reference sequence).

The rearrangement joins TRBV30 to TRBJ1-1, with D uncertain. In germline, CDR1 is GTSNPN, CDR2 SVGIG (reference sequence). This CDR3 is 11 amino acids long. Trimming shortened V by 5 bases and J by 4 bases, and 8 bases separated the two germline ends. The CDR3 protein is CAWRPVTEAFF. CDR3 coding DNA: TGTGCCTGGCGCCCCGTCACTGAAGCTTTCTTT. Full variable domain (outside the CDR3, taken from reference TRBV30 and TRBJ1-1): SQTIHQWPATLVQPVGSPLSLECTVEGTSNPNLYWYRQAAGRGLQLLFYSVGIGQISSEVPQNLSASRPQDRQFILSSKKLLLSDSGFYLCAWRPVTEAFFGQGTRLTVV.

V is TRBV4-1 and J is TRBJ2-5; D gene uncertain. This CDR3 has 14 residues. Germline assignment: CDR1 MGHRA and CDR2 YSYEKL. Between the trimmed V and J ends, which lost 5 bases and 5 bases, there was a span of 15 bases. CDR3 region: CASSSRPFQETQYF. In DNA form, the CDR3 reads TGCGCCAGCAGCTCTCGGCCGTTTCAGGAGACCCAGTACTTC.

This chain links TRBV4-2 with TRBJ1-3; D perhaps matches TRBD1 (5 bases). The V and J ends lost 0 bases and 0 bases respectively, with 12 bases between them. CDR1 is LGHNA, CDR2 YNFKEQ, per germline. CDR3 size: 17 residues. The CDR3 DNA follows: TGTGCCAGCAGCCAAGACTACAGGACAAACTCTGGAAACACCATATATTTT. Residues: CASSQDYRTNSGNTIYF.

V gene TRBV7-3 combines with J gene TRBJ1-3; D not certain. V dropped 4 bases and J dropped 10 bases, with 20 bases sitting between them. Germline assignment: CDR1 SGHTA and CDR2 FQGTGA. CDR3 size: 15 residues. The CDR3 protein is CASSSRGGEWDTIYF. The DNA for the CDR3 is TGTGCCAGCAGCTCTCGTGGCGGTGAATGGGATACCATATATTTT.

V and J are TRBV5-1 and TRBJ1-3, with D maybe TRBD1 (5 bases). CDR3 length: 13 residues. Germline-derived CDR1 and CDR2 are SGHRS and YFSETQ. With 4 bases removed from V and 3 bases from J, the gap between germline ends came to 8 bases. CDR3 nucleotides: TGCGCCAGCAGCCGGGACGGTGGAAACACCATATATTTT. This codes for CASSRDGGNTIYF.

The gene calls are TRBV2 and TRBJ2-5, with 7 nucleotides matching TRBD1. The junction had 11 bases not matched to a gene; V was cut back by 4 bases and J by 9 bases. The CDR3 extends over 14 amino acids. Germline V gene data show CDR1 as SNHLY and CDR2 as FYNNEI. The CDR3 nucleotides read TGTGCCAGCAGTGTAAGGGGGCCGATGGGGCCCCAGTACTTC. Its translation is CASSVRGPMGPQYF.

V and J are TRBV4-1 and TRBJ2-3; D possibly corresponds to TRBD2 (5 bases). V lost 6 bases to trimming and J lost 0 bases, with 16 bases between them. Germline V CDR1 and CDR2: MGHRA, YSYEKL. The CDR3 length is 16 residues. The CDR3: CASSGLAGLSTDTQYF. For the CDR3, the DNA is TGCGCCAGCAGTGGCCTAGCCGGCCTTAGCACAGATACGCAGTATTTT.

V gene TRBV19 combines with J gene TRBJ1-6, with a possible D match to TRBD1 (5 bases). CDR3 length equals 16 residues. V was cut by 5 bases and J by 8 bases, with 19 bases left in between. Germline V gene data show CDR1 as LNHDA and CDR2 as SQIVND (reference sequence). For the CDR3, the DNA is TGTGCCAGTAGTGCTACAGGCAAACCGGTCCATTCACCCCTCCACTTT. Protein sequence: CASSATGKPVHSPLHF.

This chain uses TRBV27 with TRBJ1-2, with 7 bases fitting TRBD1. The CDR3 extends over 14 amino acids. After removal of 4 bases from V and 4 bases from J, the junction contained 6 bases not matched to a gene. Germline CDR1 MNHEY, CDR2 SMNVEV (reference sequence). CDR3 region: CASSYSGTAYGYTF. Here the CDR3 DNA reads TGTGCCAGCAGTTACTCCGGGACAGCCTATGGCTACACCTTC.

The chain employs TRBV28 and TRBJ1-5; perhaps TRBD1 as D (5 bases). CDR1 is MDHEN, CDR2 SYDVKM, per germline. This CDR3 contains 14 residues. The ends were cut back, 4 bases at V and 7 bases at J, with 14 bases in the middle. CDR3 DNA: TGTGCCAGCAGTTCGGGACGCCGGGGACAGCCCCAGCATTTT. This translates into CASSSGRRGQPQHF.

This rearrangement joins TRBV19 to TRBJ1-3; unclear D gene. CDR3 length: 15 residues. V was clipped by 4 bases and J by 4 bases, with 14 bases between them. The germline V gene has CDR1 LNHDA and CDR2 SQIVND (reference sequence). The CDR3, as DNA: TGTGCCAGTAGTACCCAACTTAGGCGGGGAAACACCATATATTTT. This translates into CASSTQLRRGNTIYF. Based on the CDR3 plus reference TRBV19 and TRBJ1-3, the full variable domain is DGGITQSPKYLFRKEGQNVTLSCEQNLNHDAMYWYRQDPGQGLRLIYYSQIVNDFQKGDIAEGYSVSREKKESFPLTVTSAQKNPTAFYLCASSTQLRRGNTIYFGEGSWLTVV.

The chain couples TRBV11-2 to TRBJ1-6; 9 bases align to TRBD1. The CDR3 runs 15 residues. Germline V lookup: CDR1 SGHAT, CDR2 FQNNGV. J lost 10 bases, V lost 5 bases, and 9 bases had no gene match. Written as DNA, the CDR3 is TGTGCCAGCAGCATTCTGGACAGGGGAGGCTCACCCCTCCACTTT. This gives the protein CASSILDRGGSPLHF.

This clone was recorded a few times. V is TRBV28 and J is TRBJ1-5; perhaps TRBD1 as D (5 bases). Germline CDR1 reads MDHEN; CDR2 reads SYDVKM. This CDR3 comprises 16 residues. Trimming left V 6 bases short and J 6 bases short, with 21 bases between. CDR3: CASSTPRVFVSQPQHF. DNA of the CDR3: TGTGCCAGCAGCACTCCCAGGGTTTTCGTGAGTCAGCCCCAGCATTTT.